This T cell receptor (beta chain) comes out of a study of T cells after posttransplantation cyclophosphamide. The related graft donor's blood sample was taken on the day of bone marrow donation. The protocol was immunoSEQ multiplex PCR, while the TCRdb copy is restricted to in-frame clones and leaves out a portion. Observed in the sample are about 38,000 clones, none of them singletons. Broader study findings: After PTCy, TRB diversity resembled that of CNI/methotrexate controls. TRB overlap between skin or GI tissue T cells and blood was limited. Donor CD8+ memory clones often dominated recipient blood repertoires at later times.

This clone was counted many times. Its antigen is unidentified. The CDR3 has 17 amino acids. Germline V gives CDR1 MGHRA, CDR2 YSYEKL. V lost 0 bases to trimming and J lost 8 bases, with 22 bases between them. The chain has TRBV4-1 and TRBJ1-2, with D possibly matching TRBD1 (5 bases). Sequenced input: PBMCs. This clonotype was obtained from a man aged 45-65 years in good health, CMV-negative, and a related stem cell transplant donor. In DNA form, the CDR3 reads TGCGCCAGCAGCCAAGATGATTCGGGCAGGGCCGTGAGCGGCTACACCTTC. It specifies CASSQDDSGRAVSGYTF.